This is a list of T cell receptor beta chains from one sample in a study of blood T cell repertoires in COVID-19. Method: immunoSEQ multiplex PCR; TCRdb's copy keeps in-frame clones and lacks some. In the table there are under 350,000 clones, more than 75% of which are singletons. Sequenced: PBMCs or T cells enriched from blood (not recorded which). These receptors were obtained from a man in his fifties or sixties who had recovered from COVID-19. Each CDR3 is given with its conserved first and last residue. Each record gives: J gene, clone size, D gene, V gene, CDR3 protein, CDR3 DNA. A D gene is named only where the DNA matches it firmly. Size is stated for part of the rows, as once, few or many counts, or as a class when the clone is expanded.

TRBJ2-2 | . | TRBD1 | TRBV5-8 | CASSSRQGRNTGELFF | TGTGCCAGCAGCTCCCGACAGGGGAGGAACACCGGGGAGCTGTTTTTT
TRBJ2-1 | . | TRBD1 | TRBV9 | CASSVGQQGALFVGEQFF | TGTGCCAGCAGCGTAGGACAACAGGGGGCGCTCTTTGTGGGTGAGCAGTTCTTC
TRBJ2-7 | . | TRBD2 | TRBV13 | CASSSGLASYEQYF | TGTGCCAGCAGCTCGGGACTAGCCTCCTACGAGCAGTACTTC
TRBJ2-4 | . | TRBD2 | TRBV5-1 | CASSLGGSEIQNIQYF | TGCGCCAGCAGCTTGGGCGGGAGCGAGATTCAAAACATTCAGTACTTC
TRBJ1-4 | . | . | TRBV24-1 | CATSDFSGSGNEKLFF | TGTGCCACCAGTGATTTTTCAGGTTCCGGTAATGAAAAACTGTTTTTT
TRBJ2-5 | . | TRBD2 | TRBV4-1 | CASSHSSGRAQFTQYF | TGCGCCAGCAGCCATTCTAGCGGGAGGGCCCAGTTTACCCAGTACTTC
TRBJ1-1 | . | TRBD1 | TRBV27 | CASSLLAGGNTEAFF | TGTGCCAGCAGTTTATTGGCAGGGGGAAACACTGAAGCTTTCTTT
TRBJ1-4 | . | TRBD1 | TRBV5-1 | CASSEGQGVRKLFF | TGCGCCAGCAGCGAGGGACAGGGGGTCCGAAAACTGTTTTTT
TRBJ1-2 | once | . | TRBV4-3 | CASSQWGEVRAGGYTF | TGCGCCAGCAGCCAATGGGGGGAGGTCAGGGCAGGCGGCTACACCTTC
TRBJ2-2 | . | TRBD2 | TRBV29-1 | CSVGRLAGGNGELFF | TGCAGCGTTGGGCGGCTAGCGGGAGGCAACGGGGAGCTGTTTTTT
TRBJ2-7 | . | . | TRBV19 | CASSIFGSAKSYEQYF | TGTGCCAGTAGTATTTTTGGTAGCGCAAAATCCTACGAGCAGTACTTC
TRBJ1-4 | . | TRBD1 | TRBV9 | CASSSGGEKLFF | TGTGCCAGCAGCTCAGGGGGTGAAAAACTGTTTTTT
TRBJ2-1 | once | . | TRBV3-1/TRBV3-2 | CASSQDPGSYNEQFF | TGTGCCAGCAGCCAAGATCCGGGCTCCTACAATGAGCAGTTCTTC
TRBJ1-4 | . | TRBD1 | TRBV5-1 | CASSRGQENEKLFF | TGCGCCAGCAGCCGGGGACAGGAGAATGAAAAACTGTTTTTT
TRBJ1-5 | . | . | TRBV4-3 | CASSQDLGRSQPQHF | TGCGCCAGCAGCCAAGATCTTGGGCGTTCTCAGCCCCAGCATTTT
TRBJ2-7 | . | . | TRBV3-1/TRBV3-2 | CASSQGPSSVYEQYF | TGTGCCAGCAGCCAAGGTCCTAGTTCGGTCTACGAGCAGTACTTC
TRBJ1-3 | . | . | TRBV3-1/TRBV3-2 | CASSQVEVSGNTIYF | TGTGCCAGCAGCCAAGTAGAGGTCTCTGGAAACACCATATATTTT
TRBJ2-1 | . | . | TRBV4-1 | CASSQDRTSTASSYNEQFF | TGCGCCAGCAGCCAAGATCGGACCTCGACAGCGAGCTCCTACAATGAGCAGTTCTTC
TRBJ2-7 | . | . | TRBV18 | CASSPREYF | TGTGCCAGCTCACCACGAGAGTACTTC
TRBJ1-5 | . | . | TRBV12-3/TRBV12-4 | CATQNSNQPQHF | TGTGCCACCCAAAATAGCAATCAGCCCCAGCATTTT
TRBJ1-2 | few | . | TRBV19 | CASSMRRGGGYTF | TGTGCCAGTAGTATGAGGAGGGGGGGTGGCTACACCTTC
TRBJ2-3 | . | TRBD2 | TRBV19 | CASSTSVGAGGPDTQYF | TGTGCCAGTAGTACGTCCGTGGGCGCGGGAGGGCCGGATACGCAGTATTTT
TRBJ2-7 | once | . | TRBV5-4 | CASSLGAARSYEQYF | TGTGCCAGCAGCTTGGGGGCAGCCCGCTCCTACGAGCAGTACTTC
TRBJ2-3 | . | TRBD2 | TRBV9 | CASSEGFLAASTDTQYF | TGTGCCAGCAGCGAGGGGTTCCTAGCGGCTAGCACAGATACGCAGTATTTT
TRBJ1-4 | . | . | TRBV3-1/TRBV3-2 | CASSNGQVNEKLFF | TGTGCCAGCAGCAACGGACAAGTTAATGAAAAACTGTTTTTT
TRBJ2-2 | . | TRBD1 | TRBV10-3 | CAISESGTGVAGELFF | TGTGCCATCAGTGAGTCCGGGACAGGGGTGGCCGGGGAGCTGTTTTTT
TRBJ1-4 | once | TRBD1 | TRBV4-1 | CASSYGQGGGEKLFF | TGCGCCAGCAGCTACGGACAGGGAGGGGGTGAAAAACTGTTTTTT
TRBJ2-5 | once | TRBD2 | TRBV5-1 | CASSPDPSRAGRGETQYF | TGCGCCAGCAGCCCGGACCCATCGAGAGCGGGGAGAGGAGAGACCCAGTACTTC
TRBJ2-1 | . | TRBD2 | TRBV28 | CASGAGGIEQFF | TGTGCCTCGGGAGCGGGAGGTATTGAGCAGTTCTTC